This is a list of T cell receptor beta chains from one sample in a study of cytomegalovirus exposure and HLA in healthy donors. This table comes from immunoSEQ multiplex PCR, and its TCRdb copy is limited to in-frame clones, with some not included. The table shows around 100,000 clones, with around three quarters occurring only once. Specimen: PBMCs. These receptors were obtained from a woman between 18 and 30 years old in good health and CMV-seropositive. Both conserved end residues are part of each CDR3.

V | length | CDR3
TRBV6-5 | 13 | CASGQGRGQPQHF
TRBV27 | 13 | CASSFLIRDTQYF
TRBV2 | 17 | CASSEWELAGGKETQYF
TRBV9 | 15 | CASSVASGSTDTQYF
TRBV5-5 | 14 | CASSQGQLEEKLFF
TRBV5-1 | 16 | CASSLGGAGYTDTQYF
TRBV7-3 | 14 | CASSSTGGATEAFF
TRBV5-6 | 12 | CASSLASGELFF
TRBV9 | 17 | CASSTRPSGGNTDTQYF
TRBV13 | 14 | CASSHGGRNTEAFF
TRBV2 | 13 | CATRVFSYNEQFF
TRBV6-6 | 16 | CASSYFRLGGNTEAFF
TRBV4-1 | 13 | CASSQGILHEQFF
TRBV5-4 | 15 | CASSRDRVNTGELFF
TRBV28 | 16 | CASSLIAGQGMNGYTF
TRBV27 | 13 | CASSQNRAYGYTF
TRBV27 | 13 | CASGSGRLYEQYF
TRBV5-8 | 14 | CASSTAGESQPQHF
TRBV7-9 | 15 | CASSLARGQAGELFF
TRBV28 | 14 | CASSPGPFLRGYTF
TRBV20-1 | 11 | CSALGQREAFF
TRBV6-5 | 13 | CASSAARIDEQYF
TRBV20-1 | 11 | CSARRDNEQFF
TRBV18 | 16 | CASSRRQGFMNTKAFF
TRBV6-5 | 13 | CASSRTGRTEAFF
TRBV21-1 | 18 | CASSKERTRVKAGSTIYF
TRBV6-1 | 13 | CASRGLAKNIQYF
TRBV5-4 | 14 | CASSLAGVAYEQYF
TRBV13 | 15 | CASSSPTVQAYEQYF
TRBV7-3 | 11 | CASSSRGEQFF
TRBV6-5 | 14 | CASSPAGGPNEQFF
TRBV19 | 13 | CASTPGRNQPQHF
TRBV5-6 | 14 | CASSRGQGRYGYTF
TRBV2 | 14 | CASNRGGPDTEAFF
TRBV7-9 | 13 | CASTTGGRYGYTF
TRBV6-6 | 13 | CASSIQGGETQYF
TRBV6-5 | 15 | CASSAGTGGNQPQHF
TRBV15 | 16 | CATSALGQTNTGELFF
TRBV5-1 | 16 | CASSPGLAVRQETQYF
TRBV5-1 | 14 | CASSLGTLGDEQFF
TRBV27 | 15 | CASSSYGQGTDTQYF
TRBV7-9 | 10 | CASSRETQYF
TRBV15 | 16 | CATSRAGGRAAGELFF
TRBV27 | 14 | CASSPLGRNTEAFF
TRBV28 | 13 | CASITGEDTEAFF
TRBV5-1 | 17 | CASSSRQGAPPNTEAFF
TRBV5-1 | 14 | CASSSTSAGETQYF
TRBV4-2 | 17 | CASSREGPSGRRNEQYF
TRBV10-1 | 14 | CASSRDREGYGYTF
TRBV5-1 | 14 | CASSFVGGASEAFF
TRBV11-3 | 16 | CASSLGSRTAQETQYF
TRBV6-5 | 14 | CASRSPREGSPLHF
TRBV2 | 15 | CASSADRLSNQPQHF
TRBV6-4 | 15 | CASSATSGNTDTQYF
TRBV4-2 | 15 | CASSQEGTGTDTQYF